This TCR beta chain was recorded in a study of beta chain features in type 1 diabetes. Sampling consisted of one heparinised blood draw per donor, averaging about 116 mL. The CDR3 consists of 14 residues. Germline V gene data show CDR1 as MNHEY and CDR2 as SMNVEV (reference sequence). V was cut by 5 bases and J by 3 bases, with 13 bases left in between. As every portion of the isolated RNA was reverse transcribed, the sequencing read expressed TCRB transcripts. The protocol was immunoSEQ multiplex PCR, while the TCRdb copy is restricted to in-frame clones and leaves out a portion. The sample lists 810,000 or so clones, 15% to 20% occurring once.

The chain employs TRBV27 and TRBJ1-1, with D hard to call. The sequencing sample was made of naive CD4+ T cells from blood. The source of this sequence is a woman aged 18 to 35 in good health. The CDR3 coding sequence is TGTGCCAGCAGTCTGAAAAATGGGGACACTGAAGCTTTCTTT. Its translation is CASSLKNGDTEAFF.